A selection of T cell receptor beta chains follows, all from one sample in a study of T-cell reconstitution after alpha-beta-depleted transplantation in children. TCRdb reprocessed the PCR reads with MiXCR, giving one entry per CDR3 protein. The table shows 250,000 to 350,000 distinct CDR3 sequences, with around 9.6% occurring only once. Sequencing used PBMCs from the stem cell graft donor, obtained from the stem cell graft. All receptors derive from a human donor who donated a stem cell graft to a child with SCID. Both conserved end residues are part of each CDR3. The order of the fields is V gene, D gene, J gene, clone size, CDR3 DNA, CDR3 protein. The D gene is left open where the match is weak. Clone size is stated in some rows and not others, as once, few, many or a class when expanded.

v_call: TRBV4-2; d_call: .; j_call: TRBJ2-7; clone_size: few; cdr3_nt: TGTGCCAGCAGCCAAGATGCAAGAAATCGACACTACGAGCAGTACTTC; cdr3_aa: CASSQDARNRHYEQYF
v_call: TRBV29-1; d_call: TRBD1; j_call: TRBJ1-3; clone_size: .; cdr3_nt: TGCAGCGTAAACCAGGGGGCAACTGGAAACACCATATATTTT; cdr3_aa: CSVNQGATGNTIYF
v_call: TRBV27; d_call: .; j_call: TRBJ2-7; clone_size: few; cdr3_nt: TGTGCCAGCAGTTTTAGGGACACATACTCCTACGAGCAGTACTTC; cdr3_aa: CASSFRDTYSYEQYF
v_call: TRBV5-1; d_call: .; j_call: TRBJ2-7; clone_size: few; cdr3_nt: TGCGCCAGCAGCTTGCTCGGGTTTAACGAGCAGTACTTC; cdr3_aa: CASSLLGFNEQYF
v_call: TRBV5-1; d_call: TRBD1; j_call: TRBJ1-4; clone_size: once; cdr3_nt: TGCGCCAGCAGCACGGGACAGGGAGGTAATGTAAAACTGTTTTTT; cdr3_aa: CASSTGQGGNVKLFF
v_call: TRBV7-9; d_call: TRBD1; j_call: TRBJ1-1; clone_size: few; cdr3_nt: TGTGCCAGCAGCTTAGTTCCGACAGGGGTCACTGAAGCTTTCTTT; cdr3_aa: CASSLVPTGVTEAFF
v_call: TRBV20-1; d_call: TRBD2; j_call: TRBJ2-5; clone_size: .; cdr3_nt: TGCAGCCTAGCGGGCCAAGAGACCCAGTACTTC; cdr3_aa: CSLAGQETQYF
v_call: TRBV9; d_call: TRBD2; j_call: TRBJ2-7; clone_size: .; cdr3_nt: TGTGCCAGCAGCGTAGTGGCTAGCGGCGAGCAGTACTTC; cdr3_aa: CASSVVASGEQYF
v_call: TRBV15; d_call: .; j_call: TRBJ2-3; clone_size: .; cdr3_nt: TGTGCCACCAGCAGTAGCGGCGGGGCCGGTACGCAGTATTTT; cdr3_aa: CATSSSGGAGTQYF
v_call: TRBV7-9; d_call: .; j_call: TRBJ1-2; clone_size: .; cdr3_nt: TGTGCCAGCAGACTCGGGGCGGGGGATGGCTACACCTTC; cdr3_aa: CASRLGAGDGYTF
v_call: TRBV7-8; d_call: .; j_call: TRBJ2-4; clone_size: .; cdr3_nt: TGTGCCAGCAGCTCCCTACCGGTAGCCAAAAACATTCAGTACTTC; cdr3_aa: CASSSLPVAKNIQYF
v_call: TRBV10-1; d_call: TRBD2; j_call: TRBJ2-3; clone_size: .; cdr3_nt: TGCGCCACGAAGGGACTAGACACAGATACGCAGTATTTT; cdr3_aa: CATKGLDTDTQYF
v_call: TRBV5-1; d_call: .; j_call: TRBJ2-3; clone_size: few; cdr3_nt: TGCGCCAGCAGCGGAGGGAACACAGATACGCAGTATTTT; cdr3_aa: CASSGGNTDTQYF
v_call: TRBV10-3; d_call: TRBD1; j_call: TRBJ1-1; clone_size: .; cdr3_nt: TGTGCCATCAGGGACCCGGGACAGGGAAAGGACACTGAAGCTTTCTTT; cdr3_aa: CAIRDPGQGKDTEAFF
v_call: TRBV10-2; d_call: TRBD1; j_call: TRBJ2-6; clone_size: .; cdr3_nt: TGCGCCAGCAGTCTTACAGGACAGGGAAGTAGGGGGGCCAACGTCCTGACTTTC; cdr3_aa: CASSLTGQGSRGANVLTF
v_call: TRBV5-1; d_call: TRBD2; j_call: TRBJ2-7; clone_size: .; cdr3_nt: TGCGCCAGCAGCTCCTCCCGTTACGGGGGGATTCGAAGCACCTACGAGCAGTACTTC; cdr3_aa: CASSSSRYGGIRSTYEQYF
v_call: TRBV5-1; d_call: TRBD1; j_call: TRBJ2-7; clone_size: few; cdr3_nt: TGCGCCAGCAGCTCCCTGACAGGGACCTACGAGCAGTACTTC; cdr3_aa: CASSSLTGTYEQYF
v_call: TRBV12-3/TRBV12-4; d_call: .; j_call: TRBJ2-1; clone_size: many; cdr3_nt: TGTGCCAGCAGTTATTCCAATGAGCAGTTCTTC; cdr3_aa: CASSYSNEQFF
v_call: TRBV5-1; d_call: .; j_call: TRBJ2-7; clone_size: many; cdr3_nt: TGCGCCAGCAGCTCAGGTGGTTATGCCTACGAGCAGTACTTC; cdr3_aa: CASSSGGYAYEQYF
v_call: TRBV5-1; d_call: TRBD1; j_call: TRBJ1-6; clone_size: .; cdr3_nt: TGCGCCAGCAGCGAGGGACAGTATGGTAATTCACCCCTCCACTTT; cdr3_aa: CASSEGQYGNSPLHF
v_call: TRBV5-1; d_call: .; j_call: TRBJ2-5; clone_size: .; cdr3_nt: TGCGCCAGCAGCTTGAGGGGGAGCCAAGAGACCCAGTACTTC; cdr3_aa: CASSLRGSQETQYF
v_call: TRBV29-1; d_call: TRBD1; j_call: TRBJ1-1; clone_size: few; cdr3_nt: TGCAGCGTTGGACAGGGAAGAGACACTGAAGCTTTCTTT; cdr3_aa: CSVGQGRDTEAFF
v_call: TRBV19; d_call: .; j_call: TRBJ1-1; clone_size: many; cdr3_nt: TGTGCCAGTAGTATGGGGAGGGCCCGGAACACTGAAGCTTTCTTT; cdr3_aa: CASSMGRARNTEAFF
v_call: TRBV15; d_call: .; j_call: TRBJ1-5; clone_size: many; cdr3_nt: TGTGCCACCAGCAGAGACCGCGGGTATCAGCCCCAGCATTTT; cdr3_aa: CATSRDRGYQPQHF
v_call: TRBV18; d_call: .; j_call: TRBJ1-4; clone_size: many; cdr3_nt: TGTGCCAGCTCACCTTTCAGACAAGCAACTAATGAAAAACTGTTTTTT; cdr3_aa: CASSPFRQATNEKLFF
v_call: TRBV9; d_call: .; j_call: TRBJ2-1; clone_size: few; cdr3_nt: TGTGCCAGCAGCGTAGGTCGGGCACCCTACAATGAGCAGTTCTTC; cdr3_aa: CASSVGRAPYNEQFF
v_call: TRBV10-3; d_call: .; j_call: TRBJ2-5; clone_size: .; cdr3_nt: TGTGCCATCAGTGCGGGAGGGACAGGCGAGACCCAGTACTTC; cdr3_aa: CAISAGGTGETQYF
v_call: TRBV5-6; d_call: .; j_call: TRBJ2-1; clone_size: few; cdr3_nt: TGTGCCAGCAGCTTGAGGCTAGTGGAGTTCTTC; cdr3_aa: CASSLRLVEFF
v_call: TRBV20-1; d_call: .; j_call: TRBJ2-1; clone_size: few; cdr3_nt: TGCAGTGCCACCGTTGCGGCCTCCTACAATGAGCAGTTCTTC; cdr3_aa: CSATVAASYNEQFF
v_call: TRBV4-1; d_call: TRBD2; j_call: TRBJ2-7; clone_size: many; cdr3_nt: TGCGCCAGCAGCCAAGAGGTTAGCGGGGGAAACTACGAGCAGTACTTC; cdr3_aa: CASSQEVSGGNYEQYF
v_call: TRBV5-1; d_call: TRBD1; j_call: TRBJ2-3; clone_size: many; cdr3_nt: TGCGCCAGCAGCCTTCAGACAGGGGCGACAGATACGCAGTATTTT; cdr3_aa: CASSLQTGATDTQYF
v_call: TRBV6-5; d_call: TRBD1; j_call: TRBJ1-1; clone_size: few; cdr3_nt: TGTGCCAGCAGGGGGACAGGGCTCACTGAAGCTTTCTTT; cdr3_aa: CASRGTGLTEAFF
v_call: TRBV5-1; d_call: .; j_call: TRBJ2-5; clone_size: few; cdr3_nt: TGCGCCAGCAGCTTGGCCCTTCGCGAAGAGACCCAGTACTTC; cdr3_aa: CASSLALREETQYF
v_call: TRBV6-2/TRBV6-3; d_call: .; j_call: TRBJ2-1; clone_size: .; cdr3_nt: TGTGCCAGCAGTTACTGGATCCAGACAGGATACTCCTACAATGAGCAGTTCTTC; cdr3_aa: CASSYWIQTGYSYNEQFF
v_call: TRBV5-6; d_call: TRBD2; j_call: TRBJ2-3; clone_size: .; cdr3_nt: TGTGCCAGCAGCTTGGTAACCGGGGGACTAGCGGGGCCCGCAGATACGCAGTATTTT; cdr3_aa: CASSLVTGGLAGPADTQYF
v_call: TRBV29-1; d_call: .; j_call: TRBJ1-1; clone_size: .; cdr3_nt: TGCAGCGTTGCCCAGAAGGACTTGAACACTGAAGCTTTCTTT; cdr3_aa: CSVAQKDLNTEAFF
v_call: TRBV5-1; d_call: .; j_call: TRBJ1-5; clone_size: .; cdr3_nt: TGCGCCAGCAGCTTGGGAGGGGCCCATCAGCCCCAGCATTTT; cdr3_aa: CASSLGGAHQPQHF
v_call: TRBV6-5; d_call: TRBD1; j_call: TRBJ2-7; clone_size: .; cdr3_nt: TGTGCCAGCAGCTCGGACAGGGGGCGGAACGAGCAGTACTTC; cdr3_aa: CASSSDRGRNEQYF
v_call: TRBV12-3/TRBV12-4; d_call: TRBD1; j_call: TRBJ1-4; clone_size: few; cdr3_nt: TGTACCAGCAGTTTCTTGGTATACGACAGGGGAACTAATGAAAAACTGTTTTTT; cdr3_aa: CTSSFLVYDRGTNEKLFF
v_call: TRBV4-2; d_call: .; j_call: TRBJ2-7; clone_size: few; cdr3_nt: TGTGCCAGCAGCCAAGATTTCTGGGGTGGAGAGCAGTACTTC; cdr3_aa: CASSQDFWGGEQYF
v_call: TRBV6-2/TRBV6-3; d_call: .; j_call: TRBJ2-7; clone_size: .; cdr3_nt: TGTGCCAGCAGTTTAATTACCCCCGGGACACGACCCTACGAGCAGTACTTC; cdr3_aa: CASSLITPGTRPYEQYF
v_call: TRBV14; d_call: .; j_call: TRBJ2-7; clone_size: few; cdr3_nt: TGTGCCAGCAGCCCGGCGTGGGGACTGTACTACGAGCAGTACTTC; cdr3_aa: CASSPAWGLYYEQYF
v_call: TRBV7-9; d_call: .; j_call: TRBJ1-2; clone_size: many; cdr3_nt: TGTGCCAGCAGCGAGGGGAACTATGGCTACACCTTC; cdr3_aa: CASSEGNYGYTF
v_call: TRBV12-3/TRBV12-4; d_call: TRBD1; j_call: TRBJ2-5; clone_size: many; cdr3_nt: TGTGCCAGCAGTTTAGTTGGGACAGGGGGCCAAGAGACCCAGTACTTC; cdr3_aa: CASSLVGTGGQETQYF
v_call: TRBV3-1; d_call: .; j_call: TRBJ1-2; clone_size: few; cdr3_nt: TGTGCCAGCAGCCAAAATCTAGGGTATGGCTACACCTTC; cdr3_aa: CASSQNLGYGYTF
v_call: TRBV3-1; d_call: TRBD1; j_call: TRBJ1-2; clone_size: many; cdr3_nt: TGTGCCAGCAGCCAAGCAGGGGGCCTTAGTGGCTACACCTTC; cdr3_aa: CASSQAGGLSGYTF
v_call: TRBV7-9; d_call: .; j_call: TRBJ1-1; clone_size: few; cdr3_nt: TGTGCCAGCAGCCACCTCAGAGCGGTGGGCACTGAAGCTTTCTTT; cdr3_aa: CASSHLRAVGTEAFF
v_call: TRBV7-2; d_call: .; j_call: TRBJ2-1; clone_size: many; cdr3_nt: TGTGCCAGCAGCCCCGGGACATTAACTCGCTCCTACAATGAGCAGTTCTTC; cdr3_aa: CASSPGTLTRSYNEQFF
v_call: TRBV6-2/TRBV6-3; d_call: .; j_call: TRBJ2-3; clone_size: few; cdr3_nt: TGTGCCAGCAGTTACTCCAGCGGAATTAGCACAGATACGCAGTATTTT; cdr3_aa: CASSYSSGISTDTQYF
v_call: TRBV9; d_call: TRBD2; j_call: TRBJ2-1; clone_size: few; cdr3_nt: TGTGCCAGCAGCACTAGCGGGGGGAGGCTTGAGCAGTTCTTC; cdr3_aa: CASSTSGGRLEQFF
v_call: TRBV7-8; d_call: TRBD1; j_call: TRBJ1-6; clone_size: few; cdr3_nt: TGTGCCAGCAGCCTAGCCGACAGGGGAGGATCACCCCTCCACTTT; cdr3_aa: CASSLADRGGSPLHF
v_call: TRBV20-1; d_call: TRBD1; j_call: TRBJ2-7; clone_size: .; cdr3_nt: TGCAGTGCTAGTGACGGGACAGGGTGGAACGAGCAGTACTTC; cdr3_aa: CSASDGTGWNEQYF
v_call: TRBV3-1; d_call: TRBD2; j_call: TRBJ2-3; clone_size: many; cdr3_nt: TGTGCCAGCAGCCAAGATGAGCGGGGGGGCACAGATACGCAGTATTTT; cdr3_aa: CASSQDERGGTDTQYF
v_call: TRBV5-1; d_call: .; j_call: TRBJ2-7; clone_size: .; cdr3_nt: TGCGCCAGCAGCTTAACAGAAGGGGTGAGCGAGCAGTACTTC; cdr3_aa: CASSLTEGVSEQYF
v_call: TRBV6-1; d_call: .; j_call: TRBJ1-3; clone_size: few; cdr3_nt: TGTGCCAGCACCGGAGCAACTGGAAACACCATATATTTT; cdr3_aa: CASTGATGNTIYF
v_call: TRBV5-1; d_call: .; j_call: TRBJ2-1; clone_size: .; cdr3_nt: TGCGCCAGCAGCCTAACCACGTCCTTCGGGTCTGGTGAGCAGTTCTTC; cdr3_aa: CASSLTTSFGSGEQFF
v_call: TRBV12-3/TRBV12-4; d_call: .; j_call: TRBJ2-2; clone_size: .; cdr3_nt: TGTGCCAGCATAATTCCCGGGACACATAACACCGGGGAGCTGTTTTTT; cdr3_aa: CASIIPGTHNTGELFF